The clone carrying this T cell receptor (beta chain) was observed a handful of times. Its antigen is currently unknown. Profiling relied on immunoSEQ multiplex PCR, and the TCRdb table lists in-frame clones only, not all of them. The repertoire includes about 180,000 clones, 87% of them detected once, and more than 4.5% sits in the top ten. This sample stems from a study of Ad26.COV2.S vaccination and SARS-CoV-2 variants. The V end lost 4 bases, the J end lost 10 bases, and 14 bases lay between the germline ends. This CDR3 is 14 amino acids long. Germline V gene sequence: CDR1 SGHTA, CDR2 FQGNSA. Study conclusions and caveats: After vaccination, reports described spike-specific CD8+ and CD4+ T cell responses as showing substantial breadth. While placebo recipients had lower spike-specific TCR breadth, vaccine recipients had more. An underestimation of total T cell responses may have resulted from the TCR breadth and depth analyses.

The chain couples TRBV7-2 to TRBJ1-6, with D possibly TRBD1 on 5 matching bases. The source of this sequence is a human donor who had recovered from COVID-19. This sample comprised peripheral blood, obtained after recovery from COVID-19. The CDR3 nucleotides are TGTGCCAGCAGCTCGTCTCCCGGGGGGTCACCCCTCCACTTT. Translating gives CASSSSPGGSPLHF.